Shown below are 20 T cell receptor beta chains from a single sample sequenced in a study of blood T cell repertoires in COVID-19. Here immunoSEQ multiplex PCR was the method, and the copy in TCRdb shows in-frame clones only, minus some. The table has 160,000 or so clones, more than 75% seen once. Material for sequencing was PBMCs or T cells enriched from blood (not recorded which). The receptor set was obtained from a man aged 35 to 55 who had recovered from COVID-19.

Here the CDR3 DNA reads TGTGCCAGCAGCTTCCGGACTAGCGGGGGGGCCTTCTCCTACGAGCAGTACGTC. It specifies CASSFRTSGGAFSYEQYV. The chain is built from TRBV5-6 and TRBJ2-7, with TRBD2 matching over 15 bases. CDR3 length equals 18 residues. Germline V gene data show CDR1 as SGHDT and CDR2 as YYEEEE. Trimming removed 2 bases from V and 0 bases from J; junction bases left unmatched: 6.

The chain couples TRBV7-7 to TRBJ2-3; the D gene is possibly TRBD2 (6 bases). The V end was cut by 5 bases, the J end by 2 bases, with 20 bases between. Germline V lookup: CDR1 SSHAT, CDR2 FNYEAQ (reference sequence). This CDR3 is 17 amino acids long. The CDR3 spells CASSEDSGGTLTDTQYF. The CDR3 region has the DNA TGTGCCAGCAGCGAAGACAGCGGCGGGACCCTCACAGATACGCAGTATTTT.

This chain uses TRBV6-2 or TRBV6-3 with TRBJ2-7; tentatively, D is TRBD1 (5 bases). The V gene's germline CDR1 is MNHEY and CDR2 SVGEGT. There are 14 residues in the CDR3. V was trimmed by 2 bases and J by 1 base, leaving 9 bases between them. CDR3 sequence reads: CASSYDSESYEQYF. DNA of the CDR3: TGTGCCAGCAGTTACGACAGCGAGTCCTACGAGCAGTACTTC.

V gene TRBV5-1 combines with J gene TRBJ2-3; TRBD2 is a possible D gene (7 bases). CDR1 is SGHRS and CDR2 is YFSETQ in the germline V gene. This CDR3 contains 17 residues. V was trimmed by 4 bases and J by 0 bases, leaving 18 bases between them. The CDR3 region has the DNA TGCGCCAGCAGCCCGAGGGGGGGCGGCCCTAGCACAGATACGCAGTATTTT. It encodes CASSPRGGGPSTDTQYF.

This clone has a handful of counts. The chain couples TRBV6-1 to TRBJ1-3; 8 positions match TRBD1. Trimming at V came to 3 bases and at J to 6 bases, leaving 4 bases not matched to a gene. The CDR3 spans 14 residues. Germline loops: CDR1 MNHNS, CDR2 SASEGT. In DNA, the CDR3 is TGTGCCAGCAGTGACAGGGGGCCTATAAACACCATATATTTT. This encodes CASSDRGPINTIYF.

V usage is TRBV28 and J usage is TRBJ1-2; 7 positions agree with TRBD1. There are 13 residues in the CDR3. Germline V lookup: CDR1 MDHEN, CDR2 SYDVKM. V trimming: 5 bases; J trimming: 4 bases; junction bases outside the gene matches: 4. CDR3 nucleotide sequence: TGTGCCAGCAGTGAGGGGGCTGCCTATGGCTACACCTTC. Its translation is CASSEGAAYGYTF.

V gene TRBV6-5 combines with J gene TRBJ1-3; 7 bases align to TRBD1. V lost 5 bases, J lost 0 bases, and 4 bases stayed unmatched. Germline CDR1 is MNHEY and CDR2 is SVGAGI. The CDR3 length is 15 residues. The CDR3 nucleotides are TGTGCCAGCAGTCCGACAGGGAACTCTGGAAACACCATATATTTT. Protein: CASSPTGNSGNTIYF.

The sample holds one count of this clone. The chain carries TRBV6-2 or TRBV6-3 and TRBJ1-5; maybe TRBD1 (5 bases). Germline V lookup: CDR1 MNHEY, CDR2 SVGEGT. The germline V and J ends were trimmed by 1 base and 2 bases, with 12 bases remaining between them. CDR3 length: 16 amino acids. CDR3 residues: CASSYWAGNGNQPQHF. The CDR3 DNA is TGTGCCAGCAGTTACTGGGCAGGGAACGGCAATCAGCCCCAGCATTTT.

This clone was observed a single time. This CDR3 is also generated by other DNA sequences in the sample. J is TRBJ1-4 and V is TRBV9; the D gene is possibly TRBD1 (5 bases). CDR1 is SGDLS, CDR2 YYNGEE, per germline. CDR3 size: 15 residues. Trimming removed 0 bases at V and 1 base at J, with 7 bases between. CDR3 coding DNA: TGTGCCAGCAGCGTAGCGGGGGGAACTAATGAAAAACTGTTTTTT. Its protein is CASSVAGGTNEKLFF.

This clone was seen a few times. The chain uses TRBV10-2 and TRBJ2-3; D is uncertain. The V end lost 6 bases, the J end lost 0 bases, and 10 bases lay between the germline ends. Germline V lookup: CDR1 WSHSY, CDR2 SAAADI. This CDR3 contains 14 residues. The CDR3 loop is CASSLGRSTDTQYF. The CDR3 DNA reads TGCGCCAGCAGCCTGGGCCGTAGCACAGATACGCAGTATTTT.

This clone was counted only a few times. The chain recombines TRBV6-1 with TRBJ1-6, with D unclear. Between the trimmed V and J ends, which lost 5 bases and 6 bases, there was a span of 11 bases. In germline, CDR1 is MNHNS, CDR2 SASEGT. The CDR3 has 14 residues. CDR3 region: CASSPLNFNSPLHF. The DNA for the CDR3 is TGTGCCAGCAGTCCCTTAAACTTTAATTCACCCCTCCACTTT.

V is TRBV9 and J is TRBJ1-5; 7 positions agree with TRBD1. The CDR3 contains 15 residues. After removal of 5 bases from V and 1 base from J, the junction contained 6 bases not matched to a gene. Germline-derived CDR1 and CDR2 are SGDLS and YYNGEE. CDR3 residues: CASSQGVESNQPQHF. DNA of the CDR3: TGTGCCAGCAGTCAGGGGGTAGAAAGCAATCAGCCCCAGCATTTT.

As DNA, the CDR3 is TGTGCCAGCACTACGAGTGAAAAACTGTTTTTT. It encodes CASTTSEKLFF. J is TRBJ1-4 and V is TRBV2, with D hard to call. This CDR3 is 11 amino acids long. The germline CDR1 and CDR2 sequences are SNHLY and FYNNEI. V was cut by 7 bases and J by 7 bases, with 7 bases left in between.

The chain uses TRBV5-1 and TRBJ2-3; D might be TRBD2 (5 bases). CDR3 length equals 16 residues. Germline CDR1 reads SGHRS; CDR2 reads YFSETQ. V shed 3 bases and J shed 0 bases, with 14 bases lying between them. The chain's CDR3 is CASSYRASGSTDTQYF. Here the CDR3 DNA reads TGCGCCAGCAGCTACCGGGCGAGCGGAAGCACAGATACGCAGTATTTT.

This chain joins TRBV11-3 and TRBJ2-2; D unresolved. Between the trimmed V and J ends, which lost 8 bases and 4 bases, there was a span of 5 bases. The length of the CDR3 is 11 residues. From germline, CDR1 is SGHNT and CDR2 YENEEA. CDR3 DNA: TGTGCCAGCGGTAGCACCGGGGAGCTGTTTTTT. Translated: CASGSTGELFF.

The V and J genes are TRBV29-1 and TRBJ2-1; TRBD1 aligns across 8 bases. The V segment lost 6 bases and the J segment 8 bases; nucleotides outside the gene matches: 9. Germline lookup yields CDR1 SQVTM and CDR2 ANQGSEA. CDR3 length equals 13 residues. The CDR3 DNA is TGCAGCGTGTCCCAGGGGGCATGGGATGAGCAGTTCTTC. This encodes CSVSQGAWDEQFF.

Written as DNA, the CDR3 is TGTGCCAGCAGCCTCCCCGCGGCAGCTAAAATGAACACTGAAGCTTTCTTT. It yields the protein CASSLPAAAKMNTEAFF. This chain connects TRBV28 to TRBJ1-1; D is unresolved. The CDR3 runs 17 residues. Germline values: CDR1 MDHEN, CDR2 SYDVKM. Trimming took 6 bases from V and 0 from J, leaving 20 bases between them.

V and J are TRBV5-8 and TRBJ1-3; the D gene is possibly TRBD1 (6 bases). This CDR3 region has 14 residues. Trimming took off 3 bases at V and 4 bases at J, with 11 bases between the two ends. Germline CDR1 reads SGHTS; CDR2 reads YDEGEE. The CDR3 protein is CASSSTGLGNTIYF. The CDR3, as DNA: TGTGCCAGCAGCTCTACAGGGTTGGGAAACACCATATATTTT. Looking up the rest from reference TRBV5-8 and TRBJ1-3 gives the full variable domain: EAGVTQSPTHLIKTRGQQATLRCSPISGHTSVYWYQQALGLGLQFLLWYDEGEERNRGNFPPRFSGRQFPNYSSELNVNALELEDSALYLCASSSTGLGNTIYFGEGSWLTVV.

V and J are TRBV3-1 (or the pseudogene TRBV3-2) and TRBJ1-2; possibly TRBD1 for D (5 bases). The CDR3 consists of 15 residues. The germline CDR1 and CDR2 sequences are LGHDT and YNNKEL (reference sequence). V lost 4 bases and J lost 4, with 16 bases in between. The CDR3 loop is CASSPFSGYGYGYTF. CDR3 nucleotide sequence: TGTGCCAGCAGCCCCTTCTCAGGGTATGGCTATGGCTACACCTTC.

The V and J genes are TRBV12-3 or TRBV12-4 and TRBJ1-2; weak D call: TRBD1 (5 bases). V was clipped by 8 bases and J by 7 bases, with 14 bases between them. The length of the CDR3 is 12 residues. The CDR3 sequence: CASSWGGAGYTF. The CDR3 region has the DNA TGTGCCAGCTCTTGGGGAGGGGCTGGCTACACCTTC.